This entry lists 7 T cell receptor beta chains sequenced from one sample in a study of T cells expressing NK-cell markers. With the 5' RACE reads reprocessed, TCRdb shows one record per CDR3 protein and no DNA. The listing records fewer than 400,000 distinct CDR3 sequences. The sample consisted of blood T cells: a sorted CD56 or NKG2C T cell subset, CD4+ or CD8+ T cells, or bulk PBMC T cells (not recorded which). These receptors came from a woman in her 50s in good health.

CDR3: CASSQDGTSGSRADTQYF. The gene calls are TRBV4-2 and TRBJ2-3; TCRdb returns TRBD2, unconfirmable since there is no DNA. CDR3 size: 18 residues. Germline values: CDR1 LGHNA, CDR2 YNFKEQ.

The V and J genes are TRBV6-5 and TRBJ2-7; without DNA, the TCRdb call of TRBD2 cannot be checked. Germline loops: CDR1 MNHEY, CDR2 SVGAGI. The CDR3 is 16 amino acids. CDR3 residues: CASSYSETRASGEQYF.

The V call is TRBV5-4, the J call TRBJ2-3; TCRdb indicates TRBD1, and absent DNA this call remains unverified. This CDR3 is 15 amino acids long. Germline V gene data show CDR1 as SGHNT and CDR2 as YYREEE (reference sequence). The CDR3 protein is CAVRTGTQFVDTQYF. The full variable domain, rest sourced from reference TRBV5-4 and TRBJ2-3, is ETGVTQSPTHLIKTRGQQVTLRCSSQSGHNTVSWYQQALGQGPQFIFQYYREEENGRGNFPPRFSGLQFPNYSSELNVNALELDDSALYLCAVRTGTQFVDTQYFGPGTRLTVL.

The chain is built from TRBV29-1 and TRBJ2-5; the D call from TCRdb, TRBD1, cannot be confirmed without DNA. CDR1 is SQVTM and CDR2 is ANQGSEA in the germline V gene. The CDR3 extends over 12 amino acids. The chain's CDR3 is CSVVRGGETQYF. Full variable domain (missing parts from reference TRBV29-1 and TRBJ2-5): SAVISQKPSRDICQRGTSLTIQCQVDSQVTMMFWYRQQPGQSLTLIATANQGSEATYESGFVIDKFPISRPNLTFSTLTVSNMSPEDSSIYLCSVVRGGETQYFGPGTRLLVL.

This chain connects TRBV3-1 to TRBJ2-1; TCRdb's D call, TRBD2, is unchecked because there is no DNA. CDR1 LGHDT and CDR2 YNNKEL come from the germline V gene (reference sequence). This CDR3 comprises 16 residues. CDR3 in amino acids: CASSQLSGPSPNEQFF.

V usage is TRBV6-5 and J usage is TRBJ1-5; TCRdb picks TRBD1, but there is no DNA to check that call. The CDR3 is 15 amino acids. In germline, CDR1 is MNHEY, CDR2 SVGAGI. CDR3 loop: CASSYNSIAGEPQHF.

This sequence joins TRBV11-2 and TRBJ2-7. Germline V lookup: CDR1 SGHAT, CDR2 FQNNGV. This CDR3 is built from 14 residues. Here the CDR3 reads CASSLHQRSVEQYF.